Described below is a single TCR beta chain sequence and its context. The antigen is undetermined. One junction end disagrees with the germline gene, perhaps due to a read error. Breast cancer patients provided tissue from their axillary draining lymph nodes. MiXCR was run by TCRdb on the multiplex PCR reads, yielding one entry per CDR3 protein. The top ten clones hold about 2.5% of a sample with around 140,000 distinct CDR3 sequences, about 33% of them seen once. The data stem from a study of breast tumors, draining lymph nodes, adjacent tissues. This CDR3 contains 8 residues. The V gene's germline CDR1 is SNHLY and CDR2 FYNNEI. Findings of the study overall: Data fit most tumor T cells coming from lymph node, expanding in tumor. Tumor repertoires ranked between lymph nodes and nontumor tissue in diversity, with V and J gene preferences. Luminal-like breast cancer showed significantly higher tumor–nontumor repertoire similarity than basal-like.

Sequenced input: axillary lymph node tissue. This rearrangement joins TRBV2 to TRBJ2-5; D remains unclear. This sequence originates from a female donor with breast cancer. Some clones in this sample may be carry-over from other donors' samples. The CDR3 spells CASSVRGF. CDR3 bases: TGTGCCAGCAGTGTTCGTGGGTTC. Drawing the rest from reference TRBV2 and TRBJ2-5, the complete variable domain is EPEVTQTPSHQVTQMGQEVILRCVPISNHLYFYWYRQILGQKVEFLVSFYNNEISEKSEIFDDQFSVERPDGSNFTLKIRSTKLEDSAMYFCASSVRGFGPGTRLLVL.